These 19 T cell receptor beta chains came from one sample sequenced in a study of cytomegalovirus exposure and HLA in healthy donors. The method was immunoSEQ multiplex PCR; TCRdb's version includes in-frame clones alone and lacks a portion of them. The table includes hundreds of thousands of clones, approximately 88% detected once. The sample taken for sequencing was PBMCs. All receptors come from a woman aged 25-40 years in good health and CMV-seropositive.

The rearrangement uses TRBV5-1 and TRBJ2-5; no definite D call. CDR1 and CDR2 (germline): SGHRS, YFSETQ. The CDR3 has 17 amino acids. V dropped 4 bases and J dropped 2 bases, with 21 bases sitting between them. The CDR3 region is CASSALSQGLGQETQYF. CDR3 nucleotide sequence: TGCGCCAGCAGCGCCCTATCCCAAGGTTTAGGGCAAGAGACCCAGTACTTC.

The chain employs TRBV6-1 and TRBJ2-3; D gene uncertain. The CDR3 extends over 14 amino acids. CDR1 and CDR2 from the germline V gene are MNHNS and SASEGT. Between the trimmed V and J ends, which lost 6 bases and 0 bases, there was a span of 10 bases. CDR3 nucleotide sequence: TGTGCCAGCAGCCTAGGGCCGAGCACAGATACGCAGTATTTT. Translation gives CASSLGPSTDTQYF.

The V call is TRBV30, the J call TRBJ2-5; tentative D call: TRBD1 (6 bases). The V gene lost 3 bases and the J gene lost 7 bases, with 18 bases spanning the gap. This CDR3 has 14 residues. Germline V lookup: CDR1 GTSNPN, CDR2 SVGIG (reference sequence). This CDR3 reads CAWRDTGTSGTQYF. Here the CDR3 DNA reads TGTGCCTGGAGGGATACAGGGACCTCGGGGACCCAGTACTTC.

This chain connects TRBV19 to TRBJ1-5; D is perhaps TRBD1 (6 bases). Trimming pared 4 bases from V and 3 bases from J, leaving 13 bases between. This CDR3 has 15 residues. The V gene's germline CDR1 is LNHDA and CDR2 SQIVND (reference sequence). CDR3 coding DNA: TGTGCCAGTAGTACGAGGGGGGCCCTCAATCAGCCCCAGCATTTT. Its protein product is CASSTRGALNQPQHF.

The chain combines TRBV28 with TRBJ2-7; TRBD2 aligns across 11 bases. From germline, CDR1 is MDHEN and CDR2 SYDVKM. After removal of 4 bases from V and 6 bases from J, the junction contained 5 bases not matched to a gene. The CDR3 has 14 amino acids. The chain's CDR3 is CASSSSTSGTEQYF. The DNA of the CDR3 is TGTGCCAGCAGTTCCTCGACTAGCGGGACCGAGCAGTACTTC.

The chain uses TRBV13 and TRBJ1-3, with 8 nucleotides matching TRBD1. This CDR3 has 15 amino acids. Germline V gives CDR1 PRHDT, CDR2 FYEKMQ (reference sequence). V shed 5 bases, J shed 8 bases, and the junction held 11 bases outside the gene matches. The CDR3 bases are TGTGCCAGCAGCCCCCGGACAGGGCTTGGGGACACCATATATTTT. This sequence encodes CASSPRTGLGDTIYF. Full variable domain (rest looked up from reference TRBV13 and TRBJ1-3): AAGVIQSPRHLIKEKRETATLKCYPIPRHDTVYWYQQGPGQDPQFLISFYEKMQSDKGSIPDRFSAQQFSDYHSELNMSSLELGDSALYFCASSPRTGLGDTIYFGEGSWLTVV.

The gene calls are TRBV5-1 and TRBJ2-2; D uncertain. V shed 2 bases and J shed 8 bases, with 7 bases lying between them. CDR1 is SGHRS and CDR2 is YFSETQ in the germline V gene. This CDR3 contains 12 residues. CDR3 sequence (DNA): TGCGCCAGCAGCTTTTACCAGGGGGAGCTGTTTTTT. Encoded protein: CASSFYQGELFF.

The chain uses TRBV28 and TRBJ1-1; D is uncertain. The germline gives CDR1 MDHEN, CDR2 SYDVKM. Between the trimmed V and J ends, which lost 2 bases and 3 bases, there was a span of 4 bases. The CDR3 covers 12 residues. The CDR3 reads CASSLMDTEAFF. The CDR3 DNA follows: TGTGCCAGCAGTTTAATGGACACTGAAGCTTTCTTT.

The chain has TRBV5-1 and TRBJ1-2, with 9 bases matching TRBD1. Germline CDR1 SGHRS, CDR2 YFSETQ. Trimming removed 0 bases from V and 7 bases from J; junction bases left unmatched: 4. The CDR3 runs to 14 residues. CDR3 bases: TGCGCCAGCAGCTTGGGACAGGGGGACTCTGGCTACACCTTC. This gives the protein CASSLGQGDSGYTF.

The V gene is TRBV5-6, the J gene TRBJ2-2; perhaps D is TRBD1 or TRBD2 (5 bases each). There are 14 residues in the CDR3. Germline V lookup: CDR1 SGHDT, CDR2 YYEEEE. Between the trimmed V and J ends, which lost 6 bases and 4 bases, there was a span of 13 bases. The CDR3 DNA reads TGTGCCAGCAACACCGGGACGGGCACCGGGGAGCTGTTTTTT. Protein product: CASNTGTGTGELFF.

The V and J genes are TRBV19 and TRBJ2-5, with no clear D. Germline V gene data show CDR1 as LNHDA and CDR2 as SQIVND (reference sequence). This CDR3 contains 15 residues. Trimming removed 5 bases from V and 2 bases from J, with 15 bases in between. In DNA, the CDR3 is TGTGCCAGTAGTGAAATGGACGGATGGCAAGAGACCCAGTACTTC. This gives the protein CASSEMDGWQETQYF.

The CDR3 here is CASSLRHRLPQETQYF. The DNA of the CDR3 is TGTGCCAGCAGCTTACGACACCGGCTTCCTCAAGAGACCCAGTACTTC. The V and J genes are TRBV7-2 and TRBJ2-5; D unclear. The V and J ends lost 2 bases and 2 bases respectively, with 15 bases between them. Germline loops: CDR1 SGHTA, CDR2 FQGNSA. CDR3 length equals 16 residues.

The rearrangement joins TRBV30 to TRBJ2-3; 9 nucleotides line up with TRBD2. V lost 3 bases to trimming and J lost 6 bases; unmatched junction nucleotides: 7. CDR1 and CDR2 (germline): GTSNPN, SVGIG (reference sequence). CDR3 length equals 14 residues. Here the CDR3 reads CAWRLAGSVDTQYF. Written as DNA, the CDR3 is TGTGCCTGGAGACTAGCGGGTTCGGTTGATACGCAGTATTTT.

The CDR3 here is CASSVTAGGVDEQFF. The CDR3 nucleotides read TGTGCCAGCAGTGTAACGGCGGGAGGAGTCGATGAGCAGTTCTTC. The V gene is TRBV6-4, the J gene TRBJ2-1; TRBD2 agrees at 8 bases. Germline V gene data show CDR1 as MRHNA and CDR2 as SNTAGT. V lost 4 bases to trimming and J lost 8 bases; unmatched junction nucleotides: 10. The CDR3 extends over 15 amino acids.

The chain uses TRBV20-1 and TRBJ2-7; D gene ambiguous. The germline V gene encodes CDR1 DFQATT and CDR2 SNEGSKA (reference sequence). V lost 4 bases, J lost 0 bases, and 4 bases lay in between. The CDR3 loop spans 11 amino acids. The CDR3 is CSAKTSYEQYF. Written as DNA, the CDR3 is TGCAGTGCTAAGACCTCCTACGAGCAGTACTTC.

This chain uses TRBV6-5 with TRBJ1-1, with a tentative D call TRBD1 (5 bases). V lost 8 bases and J lost 4, with 17 bases in between. Per germline, CDR1 MNHEY and CDR2 SVGAGI. This CDR3 contains 14 residues. The CDR3: CASAYRPSGTEAFF. CDR3 coding DNA: TGTGCCAGCGCCTACAGGCCCTCGGGCACTGAAGCTTTCTTT.

This clone was detected once. V gene TRBV5-6 combines with J gene TRBJ2-3; 10 bases align to TRBD2. With 4 bases clipped from V and 4 bases from J, the junction kept 6 bases outside the gene matches. The CDR3 contains 15 residues. Per the germline V gene, CDR1 is SGHDT and CDR2 is YYEEEE. CDR3 amino acids: CASSPLAGEADTQYF. In nucleotides, the CDR3 is TGTGCCAGCAGCCCCCTAGCGGGAGAGGCAGATACGCAGTATTTT.

The rearrangement uses TRBV14 and TRBJ2-1; D gene ambiguous. Trimming took 0 bases from V and 5 from J, leaving 5 bases between them. Looked up from germline, CDR1 is SGHDN and CDR2 is FVKESK. The CDR3 runs 13 residues. CDR3 sequence: CASSQDLNNEQFF. The CDR3 region has the DNA TGTGCCAGCAGCCAAGATTTGAACAATGAGCAGTTCTTC.

The rearrangement links TRBV10-3 to TRBJ2-7; D is perhaps TRBD1 (5 bases). CDR1 and CDR2 from the germline V gene are ENHRY and SYGVKD. The CDR3 length is 12 residues. V was shortened by 7 bases and J by 3 bases, with 10 bases between the two germline ends. The CDR3 sequence is CAITDSIYEQYF. As DNA, the CDR3 is TGTGCCATCACAGACAGTATCTACGAGCAGTACTTC.